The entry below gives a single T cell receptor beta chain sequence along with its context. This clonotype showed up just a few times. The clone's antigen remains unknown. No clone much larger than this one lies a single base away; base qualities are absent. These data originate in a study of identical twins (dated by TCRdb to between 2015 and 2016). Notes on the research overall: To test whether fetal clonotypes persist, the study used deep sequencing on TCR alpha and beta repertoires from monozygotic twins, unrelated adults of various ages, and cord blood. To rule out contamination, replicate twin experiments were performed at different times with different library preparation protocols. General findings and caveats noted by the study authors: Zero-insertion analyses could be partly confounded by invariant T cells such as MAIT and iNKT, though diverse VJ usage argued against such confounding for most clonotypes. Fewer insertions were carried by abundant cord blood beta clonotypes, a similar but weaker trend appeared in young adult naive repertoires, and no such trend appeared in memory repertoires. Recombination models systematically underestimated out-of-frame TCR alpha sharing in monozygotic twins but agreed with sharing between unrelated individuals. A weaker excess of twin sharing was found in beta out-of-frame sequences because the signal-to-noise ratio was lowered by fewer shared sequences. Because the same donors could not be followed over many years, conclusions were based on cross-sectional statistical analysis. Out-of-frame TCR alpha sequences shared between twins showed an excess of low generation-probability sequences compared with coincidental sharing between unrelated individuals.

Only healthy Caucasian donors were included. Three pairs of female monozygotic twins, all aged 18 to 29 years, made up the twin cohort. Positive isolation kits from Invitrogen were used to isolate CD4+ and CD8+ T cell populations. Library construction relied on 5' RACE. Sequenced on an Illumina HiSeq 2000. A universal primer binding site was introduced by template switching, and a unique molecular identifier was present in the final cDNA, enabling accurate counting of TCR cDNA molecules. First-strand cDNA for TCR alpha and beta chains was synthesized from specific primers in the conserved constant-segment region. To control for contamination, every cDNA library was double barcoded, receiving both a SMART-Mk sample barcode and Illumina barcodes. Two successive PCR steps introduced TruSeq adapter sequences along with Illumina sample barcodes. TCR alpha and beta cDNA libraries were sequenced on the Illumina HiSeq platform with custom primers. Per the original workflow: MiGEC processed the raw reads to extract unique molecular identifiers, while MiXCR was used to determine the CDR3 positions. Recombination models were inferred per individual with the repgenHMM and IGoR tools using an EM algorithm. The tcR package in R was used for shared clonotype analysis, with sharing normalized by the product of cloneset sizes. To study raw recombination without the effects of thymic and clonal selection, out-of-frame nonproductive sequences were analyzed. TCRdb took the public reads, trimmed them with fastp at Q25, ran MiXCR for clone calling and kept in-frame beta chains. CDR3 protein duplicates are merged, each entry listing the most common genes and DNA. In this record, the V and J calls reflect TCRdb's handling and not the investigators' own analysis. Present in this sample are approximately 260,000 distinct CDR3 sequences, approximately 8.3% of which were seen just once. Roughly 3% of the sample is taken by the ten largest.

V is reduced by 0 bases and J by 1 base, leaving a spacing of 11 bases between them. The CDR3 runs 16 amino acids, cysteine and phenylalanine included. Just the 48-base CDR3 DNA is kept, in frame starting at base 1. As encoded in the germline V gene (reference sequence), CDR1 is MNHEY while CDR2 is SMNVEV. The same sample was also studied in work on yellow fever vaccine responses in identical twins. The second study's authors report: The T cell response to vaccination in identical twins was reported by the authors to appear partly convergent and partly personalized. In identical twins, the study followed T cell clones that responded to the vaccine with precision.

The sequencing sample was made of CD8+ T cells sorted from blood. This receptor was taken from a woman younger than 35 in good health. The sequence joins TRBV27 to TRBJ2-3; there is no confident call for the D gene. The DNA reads TGTGCCAGCAGTTTATCGCCCCAACCGCGCACAGATACGCAGTATTTT. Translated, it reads CASSLSPQPRTDTQYF.